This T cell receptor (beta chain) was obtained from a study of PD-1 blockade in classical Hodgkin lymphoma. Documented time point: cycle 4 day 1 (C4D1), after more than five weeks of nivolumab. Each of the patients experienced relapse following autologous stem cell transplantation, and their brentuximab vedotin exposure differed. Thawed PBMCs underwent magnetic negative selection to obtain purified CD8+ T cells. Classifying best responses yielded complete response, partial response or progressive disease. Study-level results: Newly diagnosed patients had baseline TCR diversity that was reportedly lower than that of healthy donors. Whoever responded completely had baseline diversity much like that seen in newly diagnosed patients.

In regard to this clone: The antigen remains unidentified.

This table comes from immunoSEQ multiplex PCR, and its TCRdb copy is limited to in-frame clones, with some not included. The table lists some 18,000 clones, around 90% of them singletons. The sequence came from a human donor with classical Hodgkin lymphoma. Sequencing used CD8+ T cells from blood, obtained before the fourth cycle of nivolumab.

CDR3 in DNA: TGCGCCAGCAGTGAAGCCCAGGACCGACAAGAGACCCAGTACTTC. Protein product: CASSEAQDRQETQYF. This chain joins TRBV10-1 and TRBJ2-5; D is ambiguous. This CDR3 spans 15 amino acids. Germline V lookup: CDR1 WNHNN, CDR2 SYGVQD (reference sequence). Deletions cut 3 bases from V and 2 bases from J, with 13 bases between.